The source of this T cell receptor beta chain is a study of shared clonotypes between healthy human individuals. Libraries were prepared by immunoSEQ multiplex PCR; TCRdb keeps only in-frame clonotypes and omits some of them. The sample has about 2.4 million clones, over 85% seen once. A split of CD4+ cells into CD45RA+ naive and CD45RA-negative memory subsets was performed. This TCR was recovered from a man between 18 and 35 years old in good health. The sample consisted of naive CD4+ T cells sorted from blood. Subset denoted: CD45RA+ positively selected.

The CDR3 DNA reads TGTGCCAGCAGCGTACACCGGGACAGAGACCTTGGTGGGGCCAACGTCCTGACTTTC. It specifies CASSVHRDRDLGGANVLTF. The rearrangement uses TRBV9 and TRBJ2-6; 7 positions match TRBD1. V shed 1 base and J 3 bases; nucleotides not matched to a gene: 13. Germline V gene data show CDR1 as SGDLS and CDR2 as YYNGEE. The CDR3 is made up of 19 amino acids.